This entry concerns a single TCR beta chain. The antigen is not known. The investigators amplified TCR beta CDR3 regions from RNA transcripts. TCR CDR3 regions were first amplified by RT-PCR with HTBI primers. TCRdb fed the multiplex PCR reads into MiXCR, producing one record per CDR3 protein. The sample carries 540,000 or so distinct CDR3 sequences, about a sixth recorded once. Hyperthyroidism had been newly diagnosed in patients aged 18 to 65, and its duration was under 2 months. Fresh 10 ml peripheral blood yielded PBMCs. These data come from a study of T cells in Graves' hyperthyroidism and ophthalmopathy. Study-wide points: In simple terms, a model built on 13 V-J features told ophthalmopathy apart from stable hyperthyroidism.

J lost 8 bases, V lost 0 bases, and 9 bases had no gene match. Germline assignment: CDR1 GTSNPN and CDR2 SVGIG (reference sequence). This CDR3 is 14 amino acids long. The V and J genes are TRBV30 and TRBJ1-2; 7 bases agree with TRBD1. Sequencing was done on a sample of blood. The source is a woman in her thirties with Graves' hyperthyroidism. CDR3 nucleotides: TGTGCCTGGAGTGTAACACAGGGGATTCAGGGCTACACCTTC. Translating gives CAWSVTQGIQGYTF.